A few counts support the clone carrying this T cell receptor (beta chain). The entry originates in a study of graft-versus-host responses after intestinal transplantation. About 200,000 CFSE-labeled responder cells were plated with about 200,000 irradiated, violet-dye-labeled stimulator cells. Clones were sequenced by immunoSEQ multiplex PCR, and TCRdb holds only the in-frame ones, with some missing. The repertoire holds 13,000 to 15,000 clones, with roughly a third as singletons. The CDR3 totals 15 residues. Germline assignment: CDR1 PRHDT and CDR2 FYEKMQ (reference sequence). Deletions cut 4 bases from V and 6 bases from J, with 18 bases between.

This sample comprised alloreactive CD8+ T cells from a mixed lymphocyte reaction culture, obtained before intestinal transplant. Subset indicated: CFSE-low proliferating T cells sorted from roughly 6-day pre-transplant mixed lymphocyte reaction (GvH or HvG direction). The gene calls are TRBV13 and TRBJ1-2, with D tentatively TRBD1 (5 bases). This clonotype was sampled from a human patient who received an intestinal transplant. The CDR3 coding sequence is TGTGCCAGCAGCTACACATACACCGGGGGGAATGGCTACACCTTC. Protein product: CASSYTYTGGNGYTF.